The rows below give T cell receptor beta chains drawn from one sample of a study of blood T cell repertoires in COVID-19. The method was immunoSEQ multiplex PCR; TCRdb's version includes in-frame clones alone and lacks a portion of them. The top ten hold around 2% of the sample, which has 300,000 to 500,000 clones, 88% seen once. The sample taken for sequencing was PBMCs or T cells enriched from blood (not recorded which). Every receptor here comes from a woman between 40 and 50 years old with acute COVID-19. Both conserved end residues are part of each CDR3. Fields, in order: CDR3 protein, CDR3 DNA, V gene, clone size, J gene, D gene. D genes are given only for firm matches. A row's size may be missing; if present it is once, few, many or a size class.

CDR3 protein: CASNPTDRENIQYF
CDR3 DNA: TGTGCCAGTAACCCGACGGACAGGGAAAACATTCAGTACTTC
V gene: TRBV19
clone size: -
J gene: TRBJ2-4
D gene: TRBD1

CDR3 protein: CASGIGGGMNEQFF
CDR3 DNA: TGTGCCAGCGGGATCGGCGGGGGGATGAATGAGCAGTTCTTC
V gene: TRBV3-1/TRBV3-2
clone size: -
J gene: TRBJ2-1
D gene: TRBD2

CDR3 protein: CASKSGVYNEQFF
CDR3 DNA: TGTGCCAGCAAAAGCGGGGTATACAATGAGCAGTTCTTC
V gene: TRBV13
clone size: once
J gene: TRBJ2-1
D gene: TRBD2

CDR3 protein: CASSDRGFMNTEAFF
CDR3 DNA: TGTGCCAGCAGTGATCGGGGGTTCATGAACACTGAAGCTTTCTTT
V gene: TRBV6-1
clone size: -
J gene: TRBJ1-1
D gene: -

CDR3 protein: CASSLGQVYTF
CDR3 DNA: TGTGCCAGCAGCCTGGGACAGGTGTACACCTTC
V gene: TRBV5-8
clone size: -
J gene: TRBJ1-2
D gene: TRBD1

CDR3 protein: CASSFVDSPYNEQFF
CDR3 DNA: TGTGCCAGCAGCTTCGTTGATAGTCCCTACAATGAGCAGTTCTTC
V gene: TRBV7-2
clone size: -
J gene: TRBJ2-1
D gene: -

CDR3 protein: CASSSQSYEQYF
CDR3 DNA: TGTGCCAGCAGTTCCCAGTCCTACGAGCAGTACTTC
V gene: TRBV2
clone size: -
J gene: TRBJ2-7
D gene: -

CDR3 protein: CASRASGGDTQYF
CDR3 DNA: TGTGCCAGTCGGGCTAGCGGGGGTGATACGCAGTATTTT
V gene: TRBV19
clone size: -
J gene: TRBJ2-3
D gene: TRBD2

CDR3 protein: CASSHRGALDTGELFF
CDR3 DNA: TGCGCCAGCAGCCACCGGGGGGCATTGGACACCGGGGAGCTGTTTTTT
V gene: TRBV4-1
clone size: -
J gene: TRBJ2-2
D gene: -

CDR3 protein: CASSTPGQSYEQYF
CDR3 DNA: TGTGCCAGCAGCACACCGGGACAGTCCTACGAGCAGTACTTC
V gene: TRBV7-9
clone size: -
J gene: TRBJ2-7
D gene: TRBD1

CDR3 protein: CASSHRNPSTDTQYF
CDR3 DNA: TGTGCCAGCAGCCATAGAAATCCTAGCACAGATACGCAGTATTTT
V gene: TRBV3-1/TRBV3-2
clone size: -
J gene: TRBJ2-3
D gene: -

CDR3 protein: CAWSVYLWEVNTEAFF
CDR3 DNA: TGTGCCTGGAGTGTATATCTGTGGGAGGTGAACACTGAAGCTTTCTTT
V gene: TRBV30
clone size: -
J gene: TRBJ1-1
D gene: -

CDR3 protein: CASNTRLDTGQRGWETQYF
CDR3 DNA: TGTGCCAGCAACACCCGACTTGATACTGGGCAGCGGGGTTGGGAGACCCAGTACTTC
V gene: TRBV3-1/TRBV3-2
clone size: -
J gene: TRBJ2-5
D gene: TRBD2

CDR3 protein: CATSDHRTAYF
CDR3 DNA: TGTGCCACCAGTGATCACCGGACAGCTTACTTC
V gene: TRBV24-1
clone size: -
J gene: TRBJ1-2
D gene: -

CDR3 protein: CASKGAAKSETQYF
CDR3 DNA: TGTGCCAGCAAGGGGGCGGCGAAGTCGGAGACCCAGTACTTC
V gene: TRBV27
clone size: -
J gene: TRBJ2-5
D gene: TRBD1

CDR3 protein: CASSPLLGAEGYTF
CDR3 DNA: TGTGCCAGCAGCCCCCTTCTGGGGGCGGAAGGCTACACCTTC
V gene: TRBV2
clone size: -
J gene: TRBJ1-2
D gene: -

CDR3 protein: CASSPTRVEDQYF
CDR3 DNA: TGTGCCAGCTCACCAACGAGGGTTGAGGACCAGTACTTC
V gene: TRBV18
clone size: -
J gene: TRBJ2-7
D gene: -

CDR3 protein: CATSGQNRDRGHNEQFF
CDR3 DNA: TGTGCCACCAGTGGTCAAAACCGGGACAGGGGGCACAATGAGCAGTTCTTC
V gene: TRBV24-1
clone size: -
J gene: TRBJ2-1
D gene: TRBD1

CDR3 protein: CASSMGLAVYEQYF
CDR3 DNA: TGTGCCAGCAGCATGGGACTAGCGGTCTACGAGCAGTACTTC
V gene: TRBV7-2
clone size: -
J gene: TRBJ2-7
D gene: TRBD2

CDR3 protein: CASRTYGGNNYGYTF
CDR3 DNA: TGTGCCAGCAGGACCTATGGGGGGAACAACTATGGCTACACCTTC
V gene: TRBV6-5
clone size: -
J gene: TRBJ1-2
D gene: -

CDR3 protein: CASSLGQAGNTIYF
CDR3 DNA: TGTGCCAGCAGCTTAGGGCAGGCTGGAAACACCATATATTTT
V gene: TRBV7-2
clone size: -
J gene: TRBJ1-3
D gene: -

CDR3 protein: CASSSPNGGITIGQFF
CDR3 DNA: TGTGCCAGCAGCTCCCCCAACGGGGGTATTACAATAGGACAGTTCTTC
V gene: TRBV7-2
clone size: -
J gene: TRBJ2-1
D gene: -

CDR3 protein: CASSSRTGGPTGELFF
CDR3 DNA: TGTGCCAGCAGCTCCCGGACAGGGGGTCCCACCGGGGAGCTGTTTTTT
V gene: TRBV7-8
clone size: -
J gene: TRBJ2-2
D gene: TRBD1

CDR3 protein: CASRRTGGAYQETQYF
CDR3 DNA: TGTGCCAGCAGACGAACAGGGGGCGCTTATCAAGAGACCCAGTACTTC
V gene: TRBV7-9
clone size: -
J gene: TRBJ2-5
D gene: TRBD1

CDR3 protein: CASSTRGGGYTF
CDR3 DNA: TGTGCCAGTAGTACAAGGGGTGGCGGCTACACCTTC
V gene: TRBV19
clone size: -
J gene: TRBJ1-2
D gene: -

CDR3 protein: CATSRWGTDHYGYTF
CDR3 DNA: TGTGCCACCAGCAGATGGGGGACAGATCACTATGGCTACACCTTC
V gene: TRBV15
clone size: -
J gene: TRBJ1-2
D gene: TRBD1

CDR3 protein: CAWSVAVSYEQYF
CDR3 DNA: TGTGCCTGGAGTGTGGCAGTTTCCTACGAGCAGTACTTC
V gene: TRBV30
clone size: -
J gene: TRBJ2-7
D gene: -

CDR3 protein: CASSFGGQTSYGYTF
CDR3 DNA: TGCGCCAGCAGCTTCGGGGGACAGACCTCCTATGGCTACACCTTC
V gene: TRBV5-1
clone size: few
J gene: TRBJ1-2
D gene: TRBD1

CDR3 protein: CASSQTGLAFTDTQYF
CDR3 DNA: TGTGCCAGCAGCCAAACGGGACTAGCCTTCACAGATACGCAGTATTTT
V gene: TRBV3-1/TRBV3-2
clone size: -
J gene: TRBJ2-3
D gene: TRBD2

CDR3 protein: CATSPESGTNYGYTF
CDR3 DNA: TGTGCCACCAGCCCTGAATCGGGGACTAACTATGGCTACACCTTC
V gene: TRBV15
clone size: -
J gene: TRBJ1-2
D gene: -

CDR3 protein: CASSYSSKAGGRDTQYF
CDR3 DNA: TGTGCCAGCAGTTACTCAAGCAAAGCGGGGGGCCGGGATACGCAGTATTTT
V gene: TRBV6-2/TRBV6-3
clone size: -
J gene: TRBJ2-3
D gene: TRBD2

CDR3 protein: CASSYDQGGGGNTIYF
CDR3 DNA: TGTGCCAGCAGTTACGATCAGGGAGGGGGAGGAAACACCATATATTTT
V gene: TRBV6-6
clone size: once
J gene: TRBJ1-3
D gene: -

CDR3 protein: CATGRAGTEAFF
CDR3 DNA: TGTGCCACCGGGAGGGCCGGCACTGAAGCTTTCTTT
V gene: TRBV27
clone size: -
J gene: TRBJ1-1
D gene: -

CDR3 protein: CASSVSSAGARAGELFF
CDR3 DNA: TGTGCCAGCAGCGTATCCTCAGCGGGGGCTCGGGCCGGGGAGCTGTTTTTT
V gene: TRBV9
clone size: -
J gene: TRBJ2-2
D gene: TRBD2

CDR3 protein: CATSDLVREETQYF
CDR3 DNA: TGTGCCACCAGTGATTTGGTAAGAGAGGAGACCCAGTACTTC
V gene: TRBV24-1
clone size: -
J gene: TRBJ2-5
D gene: -

CDR3 protein: CASASESREAKETQYF
CDR3 DNA: TGTGCTAGTGCATCAGAGTCTAGAGAGGCTAAAGAGACCCAGTACTTC
V gene: TRBV12-5
clone size: -
J gene: TRBJ2-5
D gene: -

CDR3 protein: CASSEQGAGAGELFF
CDR3 DNA: TGTGCCAGCAGCGAACAGGGGGCTGGGGCCGGGGAGCTGTTTTTT
V gene: TRBV2
clone size: -
J gene: TRBJ2-2
D gene: TRBD1

CDR3 protein: CASSRDRANQPQHF
CDR3 DNA: TGTGCCAGCAGTAGGGACAGGGCGAACCAGCCCCAGCATTTT
V gene: TRBV2
clone size: few
J gene: TRBJ1-5
D gene: TRBD1

CDR3 protein: CASSEWSGQGANEQFF
CDR3 DNA: TGTGCCAGCAGTGAATGGTCCGGACAGGGGGCCAATGAGCAGTTCTTC
V gene: TRBV25-1
clone size: -
J gene: TRBJ2-1
D gene: TRBD1

CDR3 protein: CASSPIQGVGYTF
CDR3 DNA: TGTGCCAGCAGCCCAATCCAGGGGGTAGGCTACACCTTC
V gene: TRBV7-8
clone size: once
J gene: TRBJ1-2
D gene: TRBD1

CDR3 protein: CASSPLGNQPQHF
CDR3 DNA: TGTGCCAGCAGTCCCCTAGGTAATCAGCCCCAGCATTTT
V gene: TRBV12-3/TRBV12-4
clone size: -
J gene: TRBJ1-5
D gene: -

CDR3 protein: CASSPSGAWPDRKFGYTF
CDR3 DNA: TGTGCCAGCAGCCCAAGTGGGGCGTGGCCGGACAGGAAATTTGGCTACACCTTC
V gene: TRBV3-1/TRBV3-2
clone size: -
J gene: TRBJ1-2
D gene: TRBD1

CDR3 protein: CASRLGAGELFF
CDR3 DNA: TGTGCCAGCAGGCTGGGCGCGGGGGAGCTGTTTTTT
V gene: TRBV6-5
clone size: -
J gene: TRBJ2-2
D gene: -

CDR3 protein: CASGRGANNEQFF
CDR3 DNA: TGTGCCAGCGGGCGGGGGGCCAACAATGAGCAGTTCTTC
V gene: TRBV3-1/TRBV3-2
clone size: -
J gene: TRBJ2-1
D gene: TRBD2

CDR3 protein: CAIGQANYGYTF
CDR3 DNA: TGTGCCATCGGACAGGCTAACTATGGCTACACCTTC
V gene: TRBV10-3
clone size: -
J gene: TRBJ1-2
D gene: TRBD1

CDR3 protein: CASSVKREQFF
CDR3 DNA: TGTGCCAGCAGTGTTAAGAGAGAGCAGTTCTTC
V gene: TRBV2
clone size: -
J gene: TRBJ2-1
D gene: -

CDR3 protein: CASRLRGFGNQPQHF
CDR3 DNA: TGTGCCAGCAGACTCCGGGGGTTTGGCAATCAGCCCCAGCATTTT
V gene: TRBV2
clone size: -
J gene: TRBJ1-5
D gene: -

CDR3 protein: CASSQVPRATYYEQYF
CDR3 DNA: TGTGCCAGCAGCCAAGTTCCGCGAGCAACTTACTACGAGCAGTACTTC
V gene: TRBV14
clone size: -
J gene: TRBJ2-7
D gene: -

CDR3 protein: CASNSRAGIGGYTF
CDR3 DNA: TGTGCCAGTAATTCACGGGCGGGGATTGGTGGCTACACCTTC
V gene: TRBV19
clone size: -
J gene: TRBJ1-2
D gene: -

CDR3 protein: CASSLTSGRSTDTQYF
CDR3 DNA: TGTGCCAGCAGCCTGACTAGCGGGAGAAGCACAGATACGCAGTATTTT
V gene: TRBV6-2/TRBV6-3
clone size: -
J gene: TRBJ2-3
D gene: TRBD2

CDR3 protein: CASTLSGVGVDEQFF
CDR3 DNA: TGTGCCAGCACCCTGAGCGGGGTCGGTGTGGATGAGCAGTTCTTC
V gene: TRBV5-6
clone size: -
J gene: TRBJ2-1
D gene: TRBD2